Below, 24 T cell receptor beta chains from the same sample are listed, as sequenced in a study of OX40 agonist ivuxolimab in advanced cancers. Only in-frame clones appear in the TCRdb table, and some are missing; sequencing was by immunoSEQ multiplex PCR. Seen here are around 70,000 clones, roughly 89% observed once, and the top ten hold around 0.77%. This material consisted of CD4+ or CD8+ T cells sorted from blood, taken in a trial of the OX40 agonist ivuxolimab. Source of these receptors: an adult with an advanced solid tumor such as melanoma, head and neck, liver or kidney cancer.

This clone was found once. The chain links TRBV28 to TRBJ2-5; possibly TRBD2 for D (6 bases). V lost 7 bases and J 5 bases, leaving 14 bases between the germline ends. The V gene's germline CDR1 is MDHEN and CDR2 SYDVKM. The CDR3 has 13 residues. The CDR3 DNA reads as TGTGCCAGCAATGAGGGGAGGTCCGAGACCCAGTACTTC. It codes for CASNEGRSETQYF. The full variable domain, its missing parts supplied by reference TRBV28 and TRBJ2-5, is DVKVTQSSRYLVKRTGEKVFLECVQDMDHENMFWYRQDPGLGLRLIYFSYDVKMKEKGDIPEGYSVSREKKERFSLILESASTNQTSMYLCASNEGRSETQYFGPGTRLLVL.

This chain uses TRBV10-2 with TRBJ1-2, with 12 bases identical to TRBD1. This CDR3 comprises 17 residues. CDR1 is WSHSY, CDR2 SAAADI, per germline. V lost 3 bases to trimming and J lost 7 bases; unmatched junction nucleotides: 12. The CDR3 sequence: CASSDQGQGAVVPGYTF. The CDR3 coding sequence is TGCGCCAGCAGTGACCAGGGACAGGGGGCTGTTGTACCTGGCTACACCTTC.

This clone was observed once. The chain employs TRBV2 and TRBJ2-1; maybe TRBD2 (5 bases). Germline V lookup: CDR1 SNHLY, CDR2 FYNNEI. The CDR3 has 13 amino acids. Trimming removed 1 base from V and 10 bases from J, with 11 bases in between. The CDR3 protein is CASSEGRRGEQFF. The CDR3, as DNA: TGTGCCAGCAGTGAAGGGAGACGAGGGGAGCAGTTCTTC.

V and J are TRBV7-2 and TRBJ2-1, with D perhaps given as TRBD1 or TRBD2 (6 bases each). The CDR3 covers 15 residues. Germline loops: CDR1 SGHTA, CDR2 FQGNSA. V was pared by 4 bases and J by 7 bases, with 17 bases between. CDR3 DNA sequence: TGTGCCAGCAGCTCTGGAACTAGGAGGGGGAATGAGCAGTTCTTC. Amino acid sequence: CASSSGTRRGNEQFF.

This clone was detected once. The CDR3 sequence: CASSGGLAGGHPSTDTQYF. In nucleotides, the CDR3 is TGTGCCAGTAGTGGAGGACTAGCGGGGGGCCACCCTAGCACAGATACGCAGTATTTT. The chain has TRBV19 and TRBJ2-3, with TRBD2 matching 14 bases. Germline trimming cut 5 bases from V and 0 bases from J; bases unmatched to any gene: 10. Looked up from germline, CDR1 is LNHDA and CDR2 is SQIVND (reference sequence). The CDR3 is 19 amino acids.

This chain links TRBV27 with TRBJ2-5; 7 nucleotides match TRBD2. CDR1 MNHEY and CDR2 SMNVEV come from the germline V gene (reference sequence). The CDR3 loop spans 15 amino acids. V lost 3 bases and J lost 3; bases outside the gene matches: 7. CDR3 in amino acids: CASSLGGGPEETQYF. The DNA of the CDR3 is TGTGCCAGCAGTTTGGGGGGAGGGCCCGAAGAGACCCAGTACTTC.

V is TRBV4-2 and J is TRBJ2-5, with TRBD1 as a possible D gene (6 bases). Looked up from germline, CDR1 is LGHNA and CDR2 is YNFKEQ. Trimming took off 4 bases at V and 5 bases at J, with 11 bases between the two ends. The length of the CDR3 is 13 residues. This CDR3 reads CASSRTRGETQYF. CDR3 DNA sequence: TGTGCCAGCAGCCGAACTAGGGGGGAGACCCAGTACTTC.

This chain links TRBV27 with TRBJ2-2, with 7 positions matching TRBD1. The length of the CDR3 is 16 residues. Germline loops: CDR1 MNHEY, CDR2 SMNVEV (reference sequence). V gave up 0 bases and J gave up 3 bases; unmatched junction bases: 4. CDR3 DNA: TGTGCCAGCAGTTTATCCGGGACAGAAGACACCGGGGAGCTGTTTTTT. This encodes CASSLSGTEDTGELFF.

The chain carries TRBV29-1 and TRBJ2-2; 9 nucleotides align to TRBD2. This CDR3 has 14 residues. Germline CDR1 SQVTM, CDR2 ANQGSEA. J was trimmed by 6 bases and V by 6 bases; bases with no gene match: 8. Here the CDR3 reads CSVGLARTSGELFF. Written as DNA, the CDR3 is TGCAGCGTCGGACTAGCGAGAACGTCCGGGGAGCTGTTTTTT.

This chain joins TRBV6-1 and TRBJ2-3, with 8 bases lining up with TRBD1. CDR1 is MNHNS, CDR2 SASEGT, per germline. Unmatched junction bases numbered 5, after V lost 8 bases and J lost 4 bases. The CDR3 extends over 13 amino acids. CDR3 nucleotides: TGTGCCAGCGAACGACAGGGGTCAGATACGCAGTATTTT. Translated, it gives CASERQGSDTQYF.

This clone showed up just a few times. The chain joins TRBV5-1 to TRBJ2-2, with D uncertain. From germline, CDR1 is SGHRS and CDR2 YFSETQ. There are 13 residues in the CDR3. Deletions cut 5 bases from V and 5 bases from J, with 10 bases between. CDR3 DNA sequence: TGCGCCAGCAGAGTAAGCGCAACCGGGGAGCTGTTTTTT. Protein: CASRVSATGELFF.

The V call is TRBV5-6, the J call TRBJ2-1, with 8 bases identical to TRBD1. This CDR3 is 16 amino acids long. V was pared by 4 bases and J by 2 bases, with 8 bases of the junction left unmatched. Germline CDR1 and CDR2: SGHDT and YYEEEE. The CDR3 protein is CASSPRTGNAYNEQFF. The CDR3 DNA sequence: TGTGCCAGCAGCCCGCGGACAGGGAATGCCTACAATGAGCAGTTCTTC.

The V and J genes are TRBV6-1 and TRBJ2-2; possibly TRBD1 for D (5 bases). CDR1 is MNHNS and CDR2 is SASEGT in the germline V gene. With 8 bases removed from V and 1 base from J, the gap between germline ends came to 11 bases. The CDR3 spans 14 residues. The CDR3 bases are TGTGCCAGCCGAAAGGACAAGAACACCGGGGAGCTGTTTTTT. It translates to CASRKDKNTGELFF.

V and J are TRBV5-1 and TRBJ2-3; 9 bases match TRBD2. This CDR3 is 18 amino acids long. CDR1 is SGHRS, CDR2 YFSETQ, per germline. The ends lost 4 bases at V and 4 bases at J; junction bases unmatched: 16. DNA for the CDR3: TGCGCCAGCAGCCGCCTAGCGGGGTTCAAAACGAGTGCAGATACGCAGTATTTT. Its protein is CASSRLAGFKTSADTQYF.

The rearrangement joins TRBV30 to TRBJ2-4; D could derive from TRBD1 or TRBD2 (6 bases each). The CDR3 covers 14 residues. The V end lost 0 bases, the J end lost 5 bases, and 11 bases lay between the germline ends. CDR1 and CDR2 from the germline V gene are GTSNPN and SVGIG (reference sequence). CDR3 nucleotides: TGTGCCTGGAGTGTAGCCGGGGGCGAAAACATTCAGTACTTC. This sequence encodes CAWSVAGGENIQYF. Complete variable domain (other parts from reference TRBV30 and TRBJ2-4): SQTIHQWPATLVQPVGSPLSLECTVEGTSNPNLYWYRQAAGRGLQLLFYSVGIGQISSEVPQNLSASRPQDRQFILSSKKLLLSDSGFYLCAWSVAGGENIQYFGAGTRLSVL.

The gene calls are TRBV5-4 and TRBJ2-1; possible D gene TRBD2, 5 bases. Trimming took 7 bases from V and 0 from J, leaving 8 bases between them. The CDR3 covers 13 residues. Germline V gene lookup returns CDR1 SGHNT and CDR2 YYREEE (reference sequence). The CDR3: CASESGSYNEQFF. In DNA, the CDR3 is TGTGCCAGCGAGAGCGGCTCCTACAATGAGCAGTTCTTC. The full variable domain, its missing parts supplied by reference TRBV5-4 and TRBJ2-1, is ETGVTQSPTHLIKTRGQQVTLRCSSQSGHNTVSWYQQALGQGPQFIFQYYREEENGRGNFPPRFSGLQFPNYSSELNVNALELDDSALYLCASESGSYNEQFFGPGTRLTVL.

This chain connects TRBV2 to TRBJ2-1; D call uncertain. V lost 10 bases, J lost 9 bases, and 13 bases lay in between. This CDR3 comprises 11 residues. CDR1 SNHLY and CDR2 FYNNEI come from the germline V gene. CDR3 coding DNA: TGTGCCATCAACAGAGATTTTGAGCAGTTCTTC. Protein product: CAINRDFEQFF.

This clone came up a few times. The V call is TRBV6-5, the J call TRBJ2-7; tentatively, D is TRBD1 (5 bases). This CDR3 region has 13 residues. With 6 bases removed from V and 2 bases from J, the gap between germline ends came to 11 bases. CDR1 and CDR2 (germline): MNHEY, SVGAGI. The DNA of the CDR3 is TGTGCCAGCAGGACGACAGCCGCCTACGAGCAGTACTTC. Its translation is CASRTTAAYEQYF.

The V gene is TRBV4-2, the J gene TRBJ1-4; D possibly corresponds to TRBD1 (6 bases). Trimming took off 4 bases at V and 7 bases at J, with 13 bases between the two ends. The CDR3 sequence is 14 residues long. The germline CDR1 and CDR2 sequences are LGHNA and YNFKEQ. CDR3 coding DNA: TGTGCCAGCAGCCCCCGAGGGGGTTTTGAAAAACTGTTTTTT. Protein product: CASSPRGGFEKLFF.

V is TRBV7-2 and J is TRBJ1-2; 9 positions agree with TRBD1. Germline V gene data show CDR1 as SGHTA and CDR2 as FQGNSA. V lost 5 bases, J lost 6 bases, and 10 bases stayed unmatched. CDR3 size: 15 residues. CDR3 amino acids: CASSPGGQGYNGYTF. The CDR3 DNA sequence: TGTGCCAGCAGCCCCGGCGGACAGGGGTATAATGGCTACACCTTC.

The chain links TRBV15 to TRBJ1-2; TRBD1 is a possible D gene (5 bases). The V and J ends lost 0 bases and 5 bases respectively, with 13 bases between them. This CDR3 has 15 residues. Germline CDR1 is LNHNV and CDR2 is YYDKDF (reference sequence). The CDR3 DNA follows: TGTGCCACCAGCAGAGATTCAGGGCTTGAATATGGCTACACCTTC. Protein product: CATSRDSGLEYGYTF.

V and J are TRBV19 and TRBJ2-1, with TRBD2 matching over 11 bases. CDR3 length equals 17 residues. Germline lookup yields CDR1 LNHDA and CDR2 SQIVND (reference sequence). J was trimmed by 4 bases and V by 3 bases; bases with no gene match: 8. CDR3 residues: CASSISGGTSGYNEQFF. DNA for the CDR3: TGTGCCAGTAGTATCAGTGGAGGGACTAGCGGATACAATGAGCAGTTCTTC. Complete variable domain (other parts from reference TRBV19 and TRBJ2-1): DGGITQSPKYLFRKEGQNVTLSCEQNLNHDAMYWYRQDPGQGLRLIYYSQIVNDFQKGDIAEGYSVSREKKESFPLTVTSAQKNPTAFYLCASSISGGTSGYNEQFFGPGTRLTVL.

The rearrangement links TRBV11-2 to TRBJ1-5, with 7 nucleotides matching TRBD1. The CDR3 sequence is 15 residues long. Germline V lookup: CDR1 SGHAT, CDR2 FQNNGV. The trim removed 5 bases at V and 10 bases at J, leaving 14 bases unmatched. CDR3 protein: CASSLRRTGGAPQHF. Written as DNA, the CDR3 is TGTGCCAGCAGCCTACGCCGGACAGGCGGAGCACCCCAGCATTTT.

The CDR3 reads CASSRWSPEPQHF. CDR3 sequence (DNA): TGTGCCAGTAGTAGGTGGTCTCCGGAGCCCCAGCATTTT. This chain links TRBV19 with TRBJ1-5; D ambiguous. Germline lookup yields CDR1 LNHDA and CDR2 SQIVND (reference sequence). This CDR3 region has 13 residues. Trimming left V 4 bases short and J 8 bases short, with 12 bases between.